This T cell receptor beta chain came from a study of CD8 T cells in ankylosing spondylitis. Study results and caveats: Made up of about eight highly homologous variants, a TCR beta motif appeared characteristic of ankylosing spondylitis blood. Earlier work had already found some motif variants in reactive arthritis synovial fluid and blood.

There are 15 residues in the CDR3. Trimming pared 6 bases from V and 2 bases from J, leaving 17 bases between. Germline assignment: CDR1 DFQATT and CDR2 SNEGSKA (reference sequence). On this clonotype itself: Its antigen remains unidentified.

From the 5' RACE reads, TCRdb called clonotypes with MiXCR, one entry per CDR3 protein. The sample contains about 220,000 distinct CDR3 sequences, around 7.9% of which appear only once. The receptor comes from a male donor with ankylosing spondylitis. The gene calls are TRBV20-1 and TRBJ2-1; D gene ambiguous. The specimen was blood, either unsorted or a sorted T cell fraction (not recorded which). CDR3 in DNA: TGCAGTGCCCGTGGGCCGGGTGGCGCCTACAATGAGCAGTTCTTC. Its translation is CSARGPGGAYNEQFF.